This record looks at one T cell receptor (beta chain) sequence and its context. V shed 5 bases and J shed 3 bases, with 8 bases lying between them. The CDR3 covers 12 residues. From germline, CDR1 is MNHEY and CDR2 SVGAGI. This specimen comes from a study of cytomegalovirus exposure and HLA in healthy donors. Whole-study context: A preliminary data release comprised roughly 80 million unique TCRs obtained from HLA-typed donors.

Amplification used 60 Vbeta primers and 13 Jbeta primers. Authors' methods: In a later analysis, the count reached about 82 million unique TCR beta chains, with approximately 11 million shared. Libraries were prepared by immunoSEQ multiplex PCR; TCRdb keeps only in-frame clonotypes and omits some of them. Clone size and V and J calls were adopted from that table, with D and trimming inferred from the DNA. This table holds about 120,000 clones, more than 60% found once. This sequence originates from a female donor in good health and CMV-seronegative. This chain uses TRBV6-5 with TRBJ2-7; tentatively, D is TRBD1 (6 bases). The sample consisted of PBMCs. CDR3 sequence: CASSQDSYEQYF. CDR3 bases: TGTGCCAGCAGTCAGGACAGCTACGAGCAGTACTTC.